One T cell receptor beta chain is described in this entry. This clone was seen only once. No cognate antigen has been identified for it. Nothing much larger sits one base from this clone, and base qualities are not available. The library was built by means of the immunoSEQ multiplex PCR assay. For the multiplex PCR, a mixture combining 60 forward primers for TCR Vbeta segments and 13 reverse primers for TCR Jbeta segments was used. The CDR3 region of rearranged TCR beta genes was amplified from genomic DNA with a multiplex PCR assay. The amplified TCR beta libraries were sequenced on the Illumina HiSeq System as 87-base-pair reads. The authors processed their data as follows. Across the 640 or so repertoires, a later analysis counted around 80 million unique TCR beta chains, roughly 11 million of which were shared by at least two donors. A nearest-neighbor algorithm error-corrected the raw reads and collapsed the reads into unique sequences, merging closely related sequences to remove PCR and sequencing errors. V, D and J gene segments were assigned by aligning CDR3 sequences to IMGT reference sequences. For a sequence to be retained, a match of at least six nucleotides to both a V gene segment and a J gene segment was required. Rearrangements were called productive when the CDR3 lacked stop codons and stayed in frame with V and J; all others were non-productive. CDR3 was defined according to IMGT convention as the region running from the second conserved V-encoded cysteine to the conserved J-encoded phenylalanine. Sequences without an unambiguous match to a single V gene segment were excluded from the earlier analysis of about 600 of the donors. In an earlier analysis of approximately 610 of the donors, V segments were called functional above 56.7% productive rearrangements and were called segregating when the between-donor standard deviation exceeded 5%. To diagnose cytomegalovirus status from the catalog of TCR beta chain sequences, a statistical classification framework was built. In a later analysis, TCR nucleotide sequences were compared against IMGT/GENE-DB human TR gene sequences so that V and J genes could be assigned. The TCRdist pipeline was used in a later analysis to assign CDR3 sequences and most-parsimonious VDJ recombination scenarios. In a later analysis, each TCR beta chain was defined by its CDR3 amino acid sequence together with its V-gene family, and reads lacking a unique V-gene family were excluded. To address suspected cross-contamination and a sequencing artifact, a later analysis removed several hundred highly shared, low-generation-probability nucleotide sequences. In a later analysis, a clonal expansion index for each public chain was calculated from normalized within-repertoire ranks of inferred template counts. In a later analysis, generation probabilities were computed with a VDJ recombination model fitted to out-of-frame rearrangements, and the resulting probabilities were checked against IGoR. A later analysis scored TCR-TCR, TCR-HLA and TCR-CMV co-occurrence with hypergeometric tests, applying a repertoire-size bias correction to TCR pairs. In a later analysis, false discovery rates were estimated by permuting HLA or CMV assignments 20 times. A later analysis grouped co-occurring TCRs with DBSCAN, adding TCRdist sequence similarity when clustering within HLA-allele-positive subsets. For co-occurrence clustering, repertoires with fewer than 30,000 or more than 120,000 public chains were excluded, along with several repertoires with anomalous nucleotide sharing. Sourced from immuneACCESS, this table was stored by TCRdb with only in-frame sequences that have V and J called. A share of the clones is absent; for the studies checked, an unresolved V gene accounts for under half, and the remainder has no known explanation. V and J calls and clone size are given by that table; D and trimming were obtained from the DNA. This sample gives some 150,000 clones in total; 76% of them show up just once. The ten top clones hold 1.8% of the sample.

This sample is part of a study of cytomegalovirus exposure and HLA in healthy donors listed by TCRdb under 2017. Some background on the complete study: According to an earlier analysis of several hundred of the donors, roughly 180 million T cells yielded over 100 million unique TCR beta sequences and about 300 Gb of sequence data. The study aimed to test whether cataloging public T cell receptors could reveal signatures of past pathogen exposure. Every repertoire in the discovery cohort had been generated on one and the same sequencing platform. The number of typed donors differed by locus: 629-630 for A, B, C, DRB1 and DQB1; 500 to 550 for DQA1; some 610 for DPA1; and around 490 for DPB1. To predict cytomegalovirus infection status, the study combined high-throughput TCR immunosequencing, statistical association of individual TCRs with disease status, and machine learning. Donor age, sex, ethnicity and CMV serostatus were compiled alongside the repertoire data. In an earlier analysis of roughly 600 of the donors, high-throughput TCR beta sequencing was used to judge whether each TCR beta V gene segment behaved as functional or pseudogenic. Rather than using new phenotypic data, the later analysis identified candidate immune exposures from TCR beta sequences and from how often those sequences occurred across donors. Across 398 genotyped donors of the cohort, an average of approximately 240,000 unique TCR beta nucleotide sequences per donor were sequenced, and around 19% of those sequences were non-productive. HLA typing covered class I and class II loci at four-digit resolution. Several DR-DQ haplotypes were handled as single units for association and clustering because linkage in the cohort was strong. Of the roughly 400 genotyped donors, around 81% fell in the genetic ancestry cluster associated with self-reported Caucasian donors. In addition to the first cohort of approximately 650 subjects, a separate validation cohort of approximately 130 different subjects was used. The study used immunosequencing to profile the T cell repertoires of 600 to 850 subjects and linked those repertoires to cytomegalovirus serostatus. A later genetic analysis used genome-wide SNP genotypes for about three fifths of the 666 donors, treating that subset as a discovery cohort. An early release that covered about 600 HLA-typed donors contained about 300 gigabases of sequencing data and 70 million to 100 million unique TCR sequences. A later analysis re-examined previously published TCR beta repertoires from about 670 donors and added high-resolution HLA genotyping to investigate patterns of TCR occurrence. Study-wide conclusions, independent of this receptor: HLA typing was unavailable for some donors at each locus, so association tests used only the typed subset. This cohort had only TCR beta chains sequenced, and the lack of alpha or paired-chain data limited which features could be detected. Most TCR sequences were observed very rarely across donors, whereas some public TCRs were present in many individuals. Sequencing depth was assumed to be roughly uniform across donors in the presence/absence analyses, though that assumption may not hold. Correlated functional status among segregating V segments might be attributable to linkage disequilibrium, but an unknown experimental factor could not be ruled out. The sequencing pipeline was judged likely to have produced a cluster of highly shared sequence variants as a technical artifact. Some IMGT-functional V segments, including TRBV6-2 and TRBV6-3, could not be distinguished by the 87-base-pair reads and were therefore excluded. A further reported finding was that TCR beta sequences accurately predicted the HLA-A and HLA-B alleles for most subjects in the first cohort. A later genetic analysis associated a missense DCLRE1C variant with V-gene and J-gene trimming of TCR beta chains, and an independent cohort replicated the association. In a later analysis, HLA-associated TCR beta chains were found to be more clonally expanded and to have lower generation probabilities than equally common non-associated chains. Most CMV-associated TCR beta chains appeared to be HLA-restricted in a later analysis, and the HLA associations seemed to be driven largely by CMV exposure. According to a later analysis, parvovirus B19, influenza, CMV and Epstein-Barr virus appeared linked to several top co-occurrence clusters. The only immune exposure information available for the cohort was CMV serostatus. According to the authors, the approach could potentially be generalized to other disease states and immunological phenotypes. Cytomegalovirus status was reported to be diagnosed by the classifier with high specificity and sensitivity in both the original and validation cohorts. The earlier analysis of about 600 of the donors excluded 15 to 20 rarely observed V segments, including chromosome 9 orphons, because counts were too low. In an earlier analysis of under 600 of the donors, most TCR beta V segments were observed in productive rearrangements about 87% or about 30% of the time, broadly matching IMGT annotations. A later analysis found that TCR association rates varied across HLA loci, with DRB1 alleles showing the most associated TCRs and HLA-C alleles the fewest. A later genetic analysis reported fewer N-insertions in productive TCRs among donors in an Asian-associated ancestry cluster than the approximately 670-donor mean. The study gave a list of roughly 150 TCR beta chains associated with cytomegalovirus. Three of the identified cytomegalovirus-associated TCR beta chains were confirmed in vitro to be specific for cytomegalovirus antigens. In a later analysis, more than 15,000 TCR beta sequences were associated with specific HLA alleles at a false discovery rate of 0.05. When HLA alleles, especially DR and DQ, strongly co-occurred, attributing TCR associations to individual alleles was difficult.

In total, 630 or so healthy bone marrow donors made up the cohort. Cohort members were all nominally healthy when sampled, although unrecorded immune exposures were likely present. The donor was CMV seropositive and was included in the group of approximately 300 seropositive cohort members. A peripheral blood sample was provided by each donor, and peripheral blood mononuclear cells were used for TCR beta sequencing. Genomic DNA was extracted from the blood cell samples with the Qiagen DNeasy Blood Extraction Kit. CDR1 and CDR2, per the germline V gene (reference sequence), are MNHNY and SVGAGI. The CDR3 runs 13 amino acids, cysteine and phenylalanine included. The kept DNA is CDR3 alone, 39 bases in frame from the first base. Trimming removed 8 bases from V and 4 bases from J; the gene matches leave 6 bases unexplained.

The source material was PBMCs. The rearranged chain carries TRBV6-6 and TRBJ2-5; 8 junctional bases match TRBD2. The source is a female donor in good health and CMV-seropositive. In nucleotide form, the sequence is TGTGCCAGCTTTATAGCGGGAAGAGAGACCCAGTACTTC. It encodes CASFIAGRETQYF.